The T cell receptor (beta chain) described here comes from a study of cytomegalovirus exposure and HLA in healthy donors. Trimming left V 2 bases short and J 1 base short, with 21 bases between. Germline V gene sequence: CDR1 GTSNPN, CDR2 SVGIG (reference sequence). The CDR3 contains 17 residues. Note on this clone: Its target is unknown.

Amplification used 60 Vbeta primers and 13 Jbeta primers. TCRdb keeps only in-frame clones here, not all; method: immunoSEQ multiplex PCR. The sample records 210,000 or so clones, 60% to 80% being singletons. Whole-study findings and limits: Previously analyzed data showed that most TCR beta V segments were productive at a frequency of about 90% or about 30%.

These donors counted as nominally healthy when sampled, but unrecorded immune exposures were likely. J is TRBJ2-7 and V is TRBV30; D perhaps matches TRBD1 (5 bases). The sample consisted of PBMCs. The source is a man between 18 and 35 years old in good health and CMV-seronegative. This chain's CDR3 is CAWSYLQGTLPSYEQYF. The CDR3 DNA sequence: TGTGCCTGGAGTTACCTCCAGGGCACGTTGCCTTCCTACGAGCAGTACTTC.